What follows are 10 T cell receptor beta chains derived from one specimen sequenced in a study of somatic mutations in cytotoxic T cells in rheumatoid arthritis. Using immunoSEQ multiplex PCR, the repertoire was profiled, and TCRdb retains in-frame clones only, with some absent. The sample carries fewer than 30,000 clones, 70% to 80% recorded once. Sequencing was carried out using CD8+ T cells sorted from blood. Source of these receptors: a young woman in good health.

The V call is TRBV7-8, the J call TRBJ2-1, with 8 bases identical to TRBD2. There are 16 residues in the CDR3. Trimming took 1 base from V and 8 from J; bases not matched to a gene: 10. CDR1 SGHVS and CDR2 FQNEAQ come from the germline V gene. The DNA for the CDR3 is TGTGCCAGCAGCTTAGAACCGGGACTAGGAAGCTATGAGCAGTTCTTC. Amino acids: CASSLEPGLGSYEQFF.

This clone was counted between two and nine times. V and J are TRBV5-6 and TRBJ1-5; no firm D call. This CDR3 comprises 14 residues. Germline V gene lookup returns CDR1 SGHDT and CDR2 YYEEEE. V was trimmed by 0 bases and J by 3 bases, leaving 7 bases between them. The CDR3 DNA sequence: TGTGCCAGCAGCTTGGGGGGAATCAATCAGCCCCAGCATTTT. Protein sequence: CASSLGGINQPQHF.

The J gene is TRBJ2-2, the V gene TRBV29-1; 11 bases map to TRBD1. Germline-derived CDR1 and CDR2 are SQVTM and ANQGSEA. The CDR3 extends over 15 amino acids. V trimming: 1 base; J trimming: 7 bases; junction bases outside the gene matches: 5. The DNA of the CDR3 is TGCAGCGTTGAAGGGACAGGGGGCGCTGTCGGGGAGCTGTTTTTT. It codes for CSVEGTGGAVGELFF.

The CDR3 loop reads CASSRTAGAYEQYV. The CDR3 DNA is TGCGCCAGCAGCCGGACTGCGGGGGCTTACGAGCAGTACGTC. The chain links TRBV5-1 to TRBJ2-7; a possible D gene is TRBD2 (7 bases). Germline V gene lookup returns CDR1 SGHRS and CDR2 YFSETQ. The CDR3 has 14 residues. V gave up 4 bases and J gave up 4 bases, with 15 bases separating them.

The chain carries TRBV4-1 and TRBJ2-1; TRBD2 might be the D (5 bases). V was pared by 3 bases and J by 7 bases, with 13 bases between. Germline assignment: CDR1 MGHRA and CDR2 YSYEKL. This CDR3 has 14 amino acids. The CDR3: CASSHGPTGNEQFF. CDR3 bases: TGCGCCAGCAGCCACGGACCCACGGGGAATGAGCAGTTCTTC.

J is TRBJ1-5 and V is TRBV6-5; 7 nucleotides match TRBD1. V lost 5 bases and J lost 0; bases outside the gene matches: 4. Germline V gene lookup returns CDR1 MNHEY and CDR2 SVGAGI. The CDR3 has 15 residues. The CDR3 region has the DNA TGTGCCAGCAGTACCACAGGGGTTAGCAATCAGCCCCAGCATTTT. Translation gives CASSTTGVSNQPQHF.

This chain connects TRBV5-8 to TRBJ2-7, with TRBD1 matching over 8 bases. The CDR3 extends over 14 amino acids. With 9 bases clipped from V and 2 bases from J, the junction kept 10 bases outside the gene matches. Germline CDR1 reads SGHTS; CDR2 reads YDEGEE. The CDR3, as DNA: TGTGCCACCCCCGTATGGACAGGGCCCTACGAGCAGTACTTC. Its protein is CATPVWTGPYEQYF. Complete variable domain (other parts from reference TRBV5-8 and TRBJ2-7): EAGVTQSPTHLIKTRGQQATLRCSPISGHTSVYWYQQALGLGLQFLLWYDEGEERNRGNFPPRFSGRQFPNYSSELNVNALELEDSALYLCATPVWTGPYEQYFGPGTRLTVT.

The rearrangement joins TRBV18 to TRBJ1-1; possible D gene TRBD1, 5 bases. CDR1 is KGHSH, CDR2 LQKENI, per germline. V shed 1 base and J shed 3 bases, with 15 bases lying between them. This CDR3 is built from 16 residues. The CDR3 DNA reads TGTGCCAGCTCACCACGGGGCACCTCCGTTTACACTGAAGCTTTCTTT. It specifies CASSPRGTSVYTEAFF.

The chain combines TRBV30 with TRBJ2-3; D might be TRBD1 or TRBD2, each matching 6 bases. V was pared by 5 bases and J by 10 bases, with 22 bases between. Per the germline V gene, CDR1 is GTSNPN and CDR2 is SVGIG (reference sequence). The CDR3 loop spans 14 amino acids. CDR3 protein: CAWSTGGDYPPQYF. The CDR3 nucleotides read TGTGCCTGGTCGACCGGGGGCGACTACCCCCCGCAGTATTTT.

This clone was picked up a small number of times. The rearrangement joins TRBV27 to TRBJ2-7, with D maybe TRBD1 (6 bases). Trimming cost V 3 bases and J 12 bases, with 15 bases left between them. CDR1 MNHEY and CDR2 SMNVEV come from the germline V gene (reference sequence). The CDR3 loop spans 12 amino acids. CDR3 nucleotides: TGTGCCAGCAGTTTGGACAGCTTATGGCTGTACTTC. Residues: CASSLDSLWLYF.